The TCR beta chain described here comes from a study of identical twins. Worth noting for this clonotype: The target antigen is unknown.

Study results and caveats: Alpha sequences out of frame and shared by twins had excess low generation probability. Invariant MAIT and iNKT cells are populations that could partly confound zero-insertion analyses. Monozygotic twin pairs showed more out-of-frame TCR alpha sharing than models estimated.

TCRdb re-called the 5' RACE reads with MiXCR, one entry per CDR3 protein. The sample lists 1.5 million to 2 million distinct CDR3 sequences; under 35% were seen once. Germline V CDR1 and CDR2: SGHVS, FNYEAQ. CDR3 length: 17 amino acids. V dropped 3 bases and J dropped 5; count of bases not matched to a gene: 12. The receptor was isolated from a newborn girl in good health. The sample consisted of cord blood. V and J are TRBV7-6 and TRBJ2-1; TRBD2 aligns across 8 bases. The CDR3: CASSLWPSGRWDNEQFF. In DNA, the CDR3 is TGTGCCAGCAGCTTGTGGCCAAGCGGGAGATGGGACAATGAGCAGTTCTTC.